These 18 T cell receptor beta chains came from one sample sequenced in a study of CD8+ T cells in alopecia areata. The sequencing template was cDNA reverse transcribed from extracted RNA. Measured with immunoSEQ multiplex PCR; TCRdb has only the in-frame clones, and not every one. The top ten clones hold 0.99% of a sample with about 140,000 clones, about half of them seen once. This specimen consisted of CD4+ T cells sorted from blood, obtained at week 0. Every receptor here comes from a human donor with alopecia areata.

The genes are TRBV5-1 and TRBJ2-2; 9 bases map to TRBD2. CDR1 and CDR2 (germline): SGHRS, YFSETQ. The ends lost 4 bases at V and 6 bases at J; junction bases unmatched: 10. This CDR3 contains 16 residues. The CDR3 DNA follows: TGCGCCAGCAGCACCCGCGGAGCGGGAGGAGCCGGGGAGCTGTTTTTT. Translation: CASSTRGAGGAGELFF.

This chain uses TRBV6-5 with TRBJ2-7, with TRBD2 matching 9 bases. V was pared by 5 bases and J by 6 bases, with 11 bases of the junction left unmatched. This CDR3 has 15 amino acids. Germline CDR1 is MNHEY and CDR2 is SVGAGI. CDR3 protein: CASSRPGLAIGEQYF. The CDR3 DNA reads as TGTGCCAGCAGTCGTCCGGGACTAGCAATTGGCGAGCAGTACTTC.

The chain carries TRBV29-1 and TRBJ2-5; D is undetermined. The ends were cut back, 5 bases at V and 5 bases at J, with 12 bases in the middle. Germline lookup yields CDR1 SQVTM and CDR2 ANQGSEA. CDR3 length equals 12 residues. CDR3 in amino acids: CSVFTYGETQYF. CDR3 in DNA: TGCAGCGTTTTTACTTACGGGGAGACCCAGTACTTC.

The chain joins TRBV30 to TRBJ1-2, with D perhaps matching TRBD1 (5 bases). The CDR3 contains 16 residues. V was trimmed by 2 bases and J by 0 bases, leaving 16 bases between them. CDR1 is GTSNPN, CDR2 SVGIG, per germline (reference sequence). CDR3 DNA sequence: TGTGCCTGGAGTCTAACAGGTACTACGGCTAACTATGGCTACACCTTC. It is translated as CAWSLTGTTANYGYTF.

J is TRBJ2-6 and V is TRBV5-4; D uncertain. The CDR3 contains 14 residues. Trimming took off 4 bases at V and 2 bases at J, with 7 bases between the two ends. CDR1 is SGHNT and CDR2 is YYREEE in the germline V gene (reference sequence). CDR3 nucleotides: TGTGCCAGCAGCGACGTCCCTGGGGCCAACGTCCTGACTTTC. It codes for CASSDVPGANVLTF.

The table lists this clone with a few counts. The chain joins TRBV29-1 to TRBJ2-3; 9 positions match TRBD2. The V segment lost 6 bases and the J segment 7 bases; nucleotides outside the gene matches: 14. The CDR3 length is 15 residues. Germline V gene sequence: CDR1 SQVTM, CDR2 ANQGSEA. The CDR3 here is CSVPAPSGVGNTQYF. CDR3 nucleotide sequence: TGCAGCGTCCCCGCGCCTAGCGGGGTGGGTAATACGCAGTATTTT.

The gene calls are TRBV7-2 and TRBJ1-1; 8 positions agree with TRBD1. The CDR3 sequence is 15 residues long. The germline CDR1 and CDR2 sequences are SGHTA and FQGNSA. The junction had 3 bases not matched to a gene; V was cut back by 2 bases and J by 1 base. The CDR3 nucleotides read TGTGCCAGCAGCTTACTAGGACAGGGGAACACTGAAGCTTTCTTT. Its protein is CASSLLGQGNTEAFF.

CDR3 nucleotides: TGTGCCAGCAGTGAAGGGACTAGCGGGGTCTACGAGCAGTACTTC. It translates to CASSEGTSGVYEQYF. V is TRBV2 and J is TRBJ2-7, with TRBD2 matching 12 bases. CDR3 length equals 15 residues. The V and J ends lost 1 base and 3 bases, in that order; junction bases with no gene match: 1. Germline assignment: CDR1 SNHLY and CDR2 FYNNEI.

The chain links TRBV9 to TRBJ2-7; 7 nucleotides line up with TRBD1. The J segment lost 2 bases and the V segment lost 0 bases, leaving 5 bases of the junction unmatched. The CDR3 runs to 15 residues. The germline V gene encodes CDR1 SGDLS and CDR2 YYNGEE. The CDR3 DNA sequence: TGTGCCAGCAGCGTAGCAGGGGGTATGACCTACGAGCAGTACTTC. Amino acids: CASSVAGGMTYEQYF.

The CDR3 DNA follows: TGTGCCAGCAGTTACTCATCGACATCTAACTATGGCTACACCTTC. Residues: CASSYSSTSNYGYTF. The chain links TRBV6-5 to TRBJ1-2; unclear D gene. Germline V gene data show CDR1 as MNHEY and CDR2 as SVGAGI. The V end was cut by 0 bases, the J end by 0 bases, with 8 bases between. The CDR3 extends over 15 amino acids.

The rearrangement joins TRBV9 to TRBJ1-2; D is unclear. Looked up from germline, CDR1 is SGDLS and CDR2 is YYNGEE. The CDR3 covers 13 residues. V was trimmed by 3 bases and J by 5 bases, leaving 11 bases between them. The CDR3 sequence is CASSALQGYGYTF. The CDR3 nucleotides are TGTGCCAGCAGCGCGCTACAAGGATATGGCTACACCTTC.

The table lists this clone with a count of one. The V gene is TRBV29-1, the J gene TRBJ1-2; D remains ambiguous. The V gene lost 3 bases and the J gene lost 0 bases, with 5 bases spanning the gap. This CDR3 has 12 residues. CDR1 is SQVTM, CDR2 ANQGSEA, per germline. This CDR3 is CSVDGTNYGYTF. In DNA, the CDR3 is TGCAGCGTTGACGGCACTAACTATGGCTACACCTTC.

This chain uses TRBV18 with TRBJ2-7; D is ambiguous. Germline CDR1 is KGHSH and CDR2 is LQKENI. Trimming shortened V by 1 base and J by 0 bases, and 7 bases separated the two germline ends. The CDR3 is 14 amino acids. The CDR3 protein is CASSPLSSSYEQYF. The CDR3, as DNA: TGTGCCAGCTCACCACTGTCTAGCTCCTACGAGCAGTACTTC.

J is TRBJ1-1 and V is TRBV29-1, with 7 positions matching TRBD1. V lost 6 bases and J lost 8; bases outside the gene matches: 6. Germline-derived CDR1 and CDR2 are SQVTM and ANQGSEA. CDR3 length: 11 amino acids. CDR3 sequence reads: CSVEDRREAFF. As DNA, the CDR3 is TGCAGCGTCGAGGACAGGAGAGAAGCTTTCTTT.

The rearrangement joins TRBV30 to TRBJ1-2; a weak D match, TRBD1 (5 bases). V was pared by 4 bases and J by 2 bases, with 20 bases between. Germline V lookup: CDR1 GTSNPN, CDR2 SVGIG (reference sequence). The CDR3 has 16 amino acids. The CDR3 DNA reads TGTGCCTGGATTCGCCGGGGCAGGATGGGGAACTATGGCTACACCTTC. This codes for CAWIRRGRMGNYGYTF.

This chain connects TRBV9 to TRBJ1-2; D is unclear. From germline, CDR1 is SGDLS and CDR2 YYNGEE. The V end lost 5 bases, the J end lost 8 bases, and 10 bases lay between the germline ends. The CDR3 covers 11 residues. The CDR3 DNA is TGTGCCAGCAGGGCATTCGAGGGCTACACCTTC. Translation gives CASRAFEGYTF.

This clone was seen only once. The chain carries TRBV30 and TRBJ2-3; D is tentatively TRBD1 or TRBD2 (5 bases each). Trimming removed 3 bases at V and 0 bases at J, with 10 bases between. The CDR3 covers 14 residues. The germline V gene encodes CDR1 GTSNPN and CDR2 SVGIG (reference sequence). The CDR3 reads CAWRNGASTDTQYF. The CDR3 DNA reads TGTGCCTGGAGGAACGGGGCTAGCACAGATACGCAGTATTTT.

This clone was detected only once. V usage is TRBV2 and J usage is TRBJ1-1; D gene ambiguous. CDR3 length: 14 residues. V lost 2 bases and J lost 4, with 11 bases in between. Germline CDR1 SNHLY, CDR2 FYNNEI. The DNA for the CDR3 is TGTGCCAGCAGTGAATCCCGCATCGGCACTGAAGCTTTCTTT. Its protein is CASSESRIGTEAFF.